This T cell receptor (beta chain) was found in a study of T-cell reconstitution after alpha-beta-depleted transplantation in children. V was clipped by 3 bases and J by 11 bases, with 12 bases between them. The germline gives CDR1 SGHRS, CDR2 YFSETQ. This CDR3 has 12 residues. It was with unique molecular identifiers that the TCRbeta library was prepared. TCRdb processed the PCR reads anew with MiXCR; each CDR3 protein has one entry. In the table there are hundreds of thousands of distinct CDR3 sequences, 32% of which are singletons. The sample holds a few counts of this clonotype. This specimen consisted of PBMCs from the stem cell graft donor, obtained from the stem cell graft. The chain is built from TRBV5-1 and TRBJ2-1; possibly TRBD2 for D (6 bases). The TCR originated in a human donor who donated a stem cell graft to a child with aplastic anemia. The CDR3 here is CASSYPREKQFF. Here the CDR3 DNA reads TGCGCCAGCAGCTACCCCCGGGAGAAGCAGTTCTTC.